The entry below describes one T cell receptor (beta chain). The authors' processing: Counts of nucleated cells, estimated from reference gene primer amplification, were obtained. TCRdb keeps only in-frame clones here, not all; method: immunoSEQ multiplex PCR. That table supplies the V and J calls and clone size; D and trimming were determined from the DNA. This table holds about 50,000 clones, 78% found once. This specimen belongs to a study of blood T cell repertoires in COVID-19. Study context: From the United States, Italy and Spain came samples of acute and convalescent COVID-19. Sources were T cells, B-cell-depleted T cells, or PBMCs; the material itself was cDNA or gDNA.

Looked up from germline, CDR1 is MNHEY and CDR2 is SMNVEV (reference sequence). V was clipped by 2 bases and J by 8 bases, with 13 bases between them. The CDR3 loop spans 14 amino acids. The V call is TRBV27, the J call TRBJ1-5; D might be TRBD1 (5 bases). Source material: PBMCs or T cells enriched from blood (not recorded which). The TCR originated in a woman in her forties or fifties with acute COVID-19. The CDR3 region has the DNA TGTGCCAGCAGTTTAGGGGCAGGGAGGAAGCCCCAGCATTTT. Protein: CASSLGAGRKPQHF.